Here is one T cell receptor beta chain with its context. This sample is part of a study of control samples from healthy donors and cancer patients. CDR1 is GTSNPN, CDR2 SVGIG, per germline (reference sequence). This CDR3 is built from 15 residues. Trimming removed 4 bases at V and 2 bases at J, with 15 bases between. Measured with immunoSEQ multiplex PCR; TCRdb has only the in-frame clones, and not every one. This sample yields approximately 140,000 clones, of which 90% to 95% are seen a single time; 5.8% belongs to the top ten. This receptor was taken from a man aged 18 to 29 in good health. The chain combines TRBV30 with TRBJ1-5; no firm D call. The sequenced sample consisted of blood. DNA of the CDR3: TGTGCCTGGAACACGGGAGGGTTAGGCAATCAGCCCCAGCATTTT. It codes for CAWNTGGLGNQPQHF. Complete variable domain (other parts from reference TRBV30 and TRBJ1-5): SQTIHQWPATLVQPVGSPLSLECTVEGTSNPNLYWYRQAAGRGLQLLFYSVGIGQISSEVPQNLSASRPQDRQFILSSKKLLLSDSGFYLCAWNTGGLGNQPQHFGDGTRLSIL.